This T cell receptor beta chain was profiled in a study of blood T cell repertoires in COVID-19. Assay used: immunoSEQ multiplex PCR; TCRdb lists only in-frame clones, some missing. This sample carries approximately 94,000 clones, 84% of them seen once, and the ten largest clones take around a quarter. CDR3 size: 14 residues. V was clipped by 2 bases and J by 0 bases, with 8 bases between them. The germline V gene has CDR1 SGHKS and CDR2 YYEKEE (reference sequence). The chain is built from TRBV5-5 and TRBJ1-1; TRBD1 might be the D (6 bases). Sequences were obtained from peripheral blood. This TCR derives from a man between 60 and 70 years old with acute or convalescent COVID-19. For the CDR3, the DNA is TGTGCCAGCAGCTTAACAGGGTTGAACACTGAAGCTTTCTTT. Encoded protein: CASSLTGLNTEAFF. The variable domain in full, completed from reference TRBV5-5 and TRBJ1-1, reads DAGVTQSPTHLIKTRGQQVTLRCSPISGHKSVSWYQQVLGQGPQFIFQYYEKEERGRGNFPDRFSARQFPNYSSELNVNALLLGDSALYLCASSLTGLNTEAFFGQGTRLTVV.